The sequence of this T cell receptor (beta chain) was determined in a study of T cells in lung cancer brain metastases. The CDR3 is 13 residues long. CDR1 is MNHEY and CDR2 is SMNVEV in the germline V gene (reference sequence). The V and J ends lost 2 bases and 7 bases respectively, with 11 bases between them. Sequenced by immunoSEQ multiplex PCR; TCRdb stores in-frame clones only, minus some. Of approximately 6,600 clones in the sample, roughly 90% were seen once. Sequencing was carried out using tumor tissue from the primary lung tumor. This rearrangement joins TRBV27 to TRBJ1-2; possibly TRBD1 for D (5 bases). This sequence originates from a man in his fifties or sixties with non-small cell lung cancer. The CDR3 nucleotides are TGTGCCAGCAGTTTACGTGAGGGGATTGGCTACACCTTC. Translation: CASSLREGIGYTF.